These 28 T cell receptor beta chains came from one sample sequenced in a study of long-term antiretroviral therapy in people with HIV. Version v3.0 of the immunoSEQ assay ran at survey level. Measured with immunoSEQ multiplex PCR; TCRdb has only the in-frame clones, and not every one. The sample records about 24,000 clones, approximately 80% being singletons. The sample consisted of unsorted PBMCs, taken 0.7 years before starting antiretroviral therapy. The receptors were gathered from a man aged 25 to 40 with HIV.

The genes are TRBV5-4 and TRBJ2-3; 7 nucleotides align to TRBD1. This CDR3 has 15 residues. V dropped 3 bases and J dropped 0; count of bases not matched to a gene: 4. The germline V gene encodes CDR1 SGHNT and CDR2 YYREEE (reference sequence). CDR3 coding DNA: TGTGCCAGCAGCTGGACAGGTTTAAGCACAGATACGCAGTATTTT. Amino acid sequence: CASSWTGLSTDTQYF.

This clone has more than one count but fewer than ten. The V and J genes are TRBV5-6 and TRBJ1-6; D gene unclear. Germline V CDR1 and CDR2: SGHDT, YYEEEE. V was trimmed by 5 bases and J by 5 bases, leaving 14 bases between them. The CDR3 has 15 residues. The CDR3 loop reads CASRHSGSHNSPLHF. The CDR3 DNA reads as TGTGCCAGCAGACATTCGGGTAGCCATAATTCACCCCTCCACTTT.

The chain carries TRBV2 and TRBJ2-5; D possibly corresponds to TRBD1 (5 bases). From germline, CDR1 is SNHLY and CDR2 FYNNEI. V lost 2 bases and J 3 bases, leaving 16 bases between the germline ends. There are 16 residues in the CDR3. The CDR3 protein is CASSEIGVGREETQYF. For the CDR3, the DNA is TGTGCCAGCAGTGAAATTGGAGTCGGCAGGGAAGAGACCCAGTACTTC.

The genes are TRBV7-3 and TRBJ2-5; D is uncertain. V gave up 5 bases and J gave up 4 bases, with 14 bases separating them. CDR3 length: 14 amino acids. In germline, CDR1 is SGHTA, CDR2 FQGTGA. CDR3 in amino acids: CASSTGSTGETQYF. CDR3 nucleotide sequence: TGTGCCAGCAGCACGGGTTCCACGGGAGAGACCCAGTACTTC.

This clone appeared a single time. The gene calls are TRBV19 and TRBJ2-6, with a possible D match to TRBD1 (6 bases). CDR1 is LNHDA, CDR2 SQIVND, per germline (reference sequence). Trimming removed 2 bases from V and 2 bases from J, with 7 bases in between. This CDR3 comprises 15 residues. The CDR3, as DNA: TGTGCCAGTAGTATATCAGGGGCTGGGGCCAACGTCCTGACTTTC. It yields the protein CASSISGAGANVLTF. Variable domain in full (rest from reference TRBV19 and TRBJ2-6): DGGITQSPKYLFRKEGQNVTLSCEQNLNHDAMYWYRQDPGQGLRLIYYSQIVNDFQKGDIAEGYSVSREKKESFPLTVTSAQKNPTAFYLCASSISGAGANVLTFGAGSRLTVL.

The gene calls are TRBV10-3 and TRBJ2-5, with 7 bases lining up with TRBD1. V lost 7 bases, J lost 5 bases, and 4 bases stayed unmatched. This CDR3 spans 12 amino acids. CDR1 and CDR2 from the germline V gene are ENHRY and SYGVKD. As DNA, the CDR3 is TGTGCCATCAAGGGACAGATGGAGACCCAGTACTTC. Its protein is CAIKGQMETQYF.

The chain is built from TRBV9 and TRBJ2-3; 7 bases agree with TRBD2. Germline lookup yields CDR1 SGDLS and CDR2 YYNGEE. The ends lost 3 bases at V and 5 bases at J; junction bases unmatched: 6. The CDR3 runs to 14 residues. The CDR3, as DNA: TGTGCCAGCAGCGCGAGCGGGAAACTAGATACGCAGTATTTT. It codes for CASSASGKLDTQYF. Combining the CDR3 with reference TRBV9 and TRBJ2-3 gives the whole variable domain DSGVTQTPKHLITATGQRVTLRCSPRSGDLSVYWYQQSLDQGLQFLIQYYNGEERAKGNILERFSAQQFPDLHSELNLSSLELGDSALYFCASSASGKLDTQYFGPGTRLTVL.

The chain uses TRBV15 and TRBJ1-1; D may be TRBD1 (5 bases). The CDR3 is 14 residues long. Germline CDR1 and CDR2: LNHNV and YYDKDF (reference sequence). Trimming removed 0 bases from V and 5 bases from J, with 10 bases in between. The CDR3 here is CATSRETRVTEAFF. The CDR3 DNA is TGTGCCACCAGCAGAGAAACCAGGGTTACTGAAGCTTTCTTT.

The chain uses TRBV29-1 and TRBJ2-7; TRBD2 matches 9 bases. Germline CDR1 and CDR2: SQVTM and ANQGSEA. The CDR3 runs to 14 residues. V shed 6 bases, J shed 0 bases, and the junction held 6 bases outside the gene matches. This CDR3 is CSVRGGRGSYEQYF. DNA of the CDR3: TGCAGCGTGAGGGGCGGGAGGGGCTCCTACGAGCAGTACTTC.

V and J are TRBV27 and TRBJ2-2; D call uncertain. V lost 5 bases, J lost 5 bases, and 6 bases lay in between. This CDR3 is 12 amino acids long. Germline loops: CDR1 MNHEY, CDR2 SMNVEV (reference sequence). The CDR3 coding sequence is TGTGCCAGCAGTGCCAATACCGGGGAGCTGTTTTTT. It yields the protein CASSANTGELFF.

The V and J genes are TRBV2 and TRBJ2-5, with a tentative D call TRBD2 (6 bases). CDR1 and CDR2 (germline): SNHLY, FYNNEI. V was trimmed by 6 bases and J by 5 bases, leaving 10 bases between them. The CDR3 is 12 amino acids. The CDR3 nucleotides are TGTGCCAGCAGGGGACGGGGGGAGACCCAGTACTTC. This sequence encodes CASRGRGETQYF. The variable domain in full, completed from reference TRBV2 and TRBJ2-5, reads EPEVTQTPSHQVTQMGQEVILRCVPISNHLYFYWYRQILGQKVEFLVSFYNNEISEKSEIFDDQFSVERPDGSNFTLKIRSTKLEDSAMYFCASRGRGETQYFGPGTRLLVL.

This chain uses TRBV15 with TRBJ1-6; a weak D match, TRBD1 (5 bases). The germline V and J ends were trimmed by 3 bases and 6 bases, with 12 bases remaining between them. The CDR3 extends over 15 amino acids. Germline CDR1 LNHNV, CDR2 YYDKDF (reference sequence). The CDR3 DNA follows: TGTGCCACCAGCAGGGGGGTATGGGGTAATTCACCCCTCCACTTT. Translating gives CATSRGVWGNSPLHF.

V and J are TRBV10-2 and TRBJ1-1; 8 positions match TRBD1. The CDR3 covers 14 residues. CDR1 is WSHSY and CDR2 is SAAADI in the germline V gene. V gave up 1 base and J gave up 9 bases; unmatched junction bases: 7. The CDR3 DNA reads as TGCGCCAGCAGTGAGTTGACAGGGGCGGGACAAGCTTTCTTT. This codes for CASSELTGAGQAFF.

The J gene is TRBJ2-3, the V gene TRBV5-4, with 7 bases identical to TRBD2. Germline V gene sequence: CDR1 SGHNT, CDR2 YYREEE (reference sequence). Trimming cost V 4 bases and J 4 bases; bases outside gene matches: 6. This CDR3 region has 14 residues. The CDR3: CASSQAGTADTQYF. The CDR3 coding sequence is TGTGCCAGCAGCCAAGCGGGGACGGCAGATACGCAGTATTTT.

The chain recombines TRBV5-6 with TRBJ2-7, with no clear D. Germline V lookup: CDR1 SGHDT, CDR2 YYEEEE. The CDR3 covers 14 residues. Trimming removed 2 bases from V and 2 bases from J, with 11 bases in between. CDR3 sequence reads: CASSFNTPPYEQYF. The CDR3 DNA follows: TGTGCCAGCAGCTTTAACACCCCTCCCTACGAGCAGTACTTC.

The gene calls are TRBV7-2 and TRBJ1-5, with D perhaps TRBD1 (5 bases). The V and J ends lost 5 bases and 5 bases respectively, with 10 bases between them. Germline CDR1 is SGHTA and CDR2 is FQGNSA. This CDR3 spans 13 amino acids. CDR3 DNA: TGTGCCAGCAGCGCCAGGGTTTATCAGCCCCAGCATTTT. It translates to CASSARVYQPQHF. Looking up the rest from reference TRBV7-2 and TRBJ1-5 gives the full variable domain: GAGVSQSPSNKVTEKGKDVELRCDPISGHTALYWYRQSLGQGLEFLIYFQGNSAPDKSGLPSDRFSAERTGGSVSTLTIQRTQQEDSAVYLCASSARVYQPQHFGDGTRLSIL.

The chain carries TRBV5-1 and TRBJ2-2, with TRBD2 matching over 8 bases. CDR3 length: 15 residues. Germline CDR1 reads SGHRS; CDR2 reads YFSETQ. The ends lost 1 base at V and 6 bases at J; junction bases unmatched: 5. This CDR3 is CASSLSSAGAGELFF. CDR3 sequence (DNA): TGCGCCAGCAGCTTGTCCTCAGCGGGAGCCGGGGAGCTGTTTTTT.

Worth noting for this clone: A junction end diverges from the germline sequence, so it may reflect a read error. The V call is TRBV7-7, the J call TRBJ2-1; D gene uncertain. The germline gives CDR1 SSHAT, CDR2 FNYEAQ (reference sequence). The CDR3 runs 15 residues. CDR3 protein: CASSLGLDSYNEQFF. The CDR3 DNA reads as TGTGCTAGCAGCTTAGGGCTAGACTCCTACAATGAGCAGTTCTTC.

Only a few counts were recorded for this clone. This rearrangement joins TRBV7-9 to TRBJ1-5; TRBD1 aligns across 11 bases. The CDR3 is 15 amino acids. Germline V lookup: CDR1 SEHNR, CDR2 FQNEAQ (reference sequence). After removal of 1 base from V and 6 bases from J, the junction contained 2 bases not matched to a gene. This chain's CDR3 is CASSLGTGGSQPQHF. CDR3 coding DNA: TGTGCCAGCAGCTTAGGGACAGGGGGCAGTCAGCCCCAGCATTTT.

The chain carries TRBV7-6 and TRBJ2-1; D might be TRBD1 or TRBD2, each matching 5 bases. Trimming removed 2 bases at V and 4 bases at J, with 9 bases between. The CDR3 extends over 14 amino acids. Germline V gene sequence: CDR1 SGHVS, CDR2 FNYEAQ. This CDR3 is CASSLFGGYNEQFF. The DNA of the CDR3 is TGTGCCAGCAGCTTATTTGGGGGATACAATGAGCAGTTCTTC.

The chain employs TRBV28 and TRBJ2-7; TRBD1 is a possible D gene (6 bases). CDR3 length: 16 residues. The V end lost 4 bases, the J end lost 7 bases, and 23 bases lay between the germline ends. Germline lookup yields CDR1 MDHEN and CDR2 SYDVKM. The CDR3 here is CASSSPVFGQTGEQYF. The CDR3 DNA is TGTGCCAGCAGTTCCCCCGTTTTCGGACAGACGGGAGAGCAGTACTTC.

The chain links TRBV5-6 to TRBJ2-7, with a weak D call TRBD1 (6 bases). The ends were cut back, 0 bases at V and 10 bases at J, with 8 bases in the middle. The CDR3 is made up of 11 amino acids. Germline loops: CDR1 SGHDT, CDR2 YYEEEE. The CDR3 is CASSLDREQYF. The CDR3 nucleotides read TGTGCCAGCAGCTTGGACAGGGAACAGTACTTC.

The chain recombines TRBV30 with TRBJ2-3, with TRBD1 matching over 10 bases. CDR1 is GTSNPN and CDR2 is SVGIG in the germline V gene (reference sequence). V lost 4 bases, J lost 6 bases, and 4 bases stayed unmatched. The CDR3 spans 13 residues. CDR3 residues: CAWIRDRGDTQYF. Here the CDR3 DNA reads TGTGCCTGGATCCGGGACAGGGGTGATACGCAGTATTTT. Looking up the rest from reference TRBV30 and TRBJ2-3 gives the full variable domain: SQTIHQWPATLVQPVGSPLSLECTVEGTSNPNLYWYRQAAGRGLQLLFYSVGIGQISSEVPQNLSASRPQDRQFILSSKKLLLSDSGFYLCAWIRDRGDTQYFGPGTRLTVL.

The rearrangement links TRBV30 to TRBJ1-2; 7 nucleotides align to TRBD1. The CDR3 sequence is 17 residues long. CDR1 and CDR2 from the germline V gene are GTSNPN and SVGIG (reference sequence). V dropped 3 bases and J dropped 4; count of bases not matched to a gene: 17. The CDR3 sequence is CAWSRTGPLGPFYGYTF. In nucleotides, the CDR3 is TGTGCCTGGAGCCGGACAGGCCCGTTAGGCCCCTTCTATGGCTACACCTTC.

CDR3 DNA sequence: TGTGCCAGTAGTCAACAGTTATACACTGAAGCTTTCTTT. Translated, it gives CASSQQLYTEAFF. The chain uses TRBV19 and TRBJ1-1, with D uncertain. V dropped 5 bases and J dropped 3 bases, with 10 bases sitting between them. From germline, CDR1 is LNHDA and CDR2 SQIVND (reference sequence). There are 13 residues in the CDR3.

The V gene is TRBV4-3, the J gene TRBJ2-2, with D unclear. The CDR3 has 14 amino acids. From germline, CDR1 is LGHNA and CDR2 YSLEER. V shed 4 bases and J shed 0 bases, with 6 bases lying between them. The CDR3 is CASSLLTNTGELFF. CDR3 bases: TGCGCCAGCAGCCTCCTGACGAACACCGGGGAGCTGTTTTTT.

The chain joins TRBV11-2 to TRBJ2-5; maybe TRBD2 (7 bases). Trimming shortened V by 0 bases and J by 5 bases, and 16 bases separated the two germline ends. The CDR3 runs 16 residues. Germline V gene lookup returns CDR1 SGHAT and CDR2 FQNNGV. The CDR3 is CASSLDVGGAWETQYF. The CDR3 DNA follows: TGTGCCAGCAGCTTAGATGTGGGGGGGGCCTGGGAGACCCAGTACTTC.

The V call is TRBV14, the J call TRBJ2-2, with D unresolved. Trimming pared 4 bases from V and 2 bases from J, leaving 11 bases between. The germline gives CDR1 SGHDN, CDR2 FVKESK. This CDR3 spans 15 amino acids. CDR3 residues: CASSRALGNTGELFF. CDR3 DNA: TGTGCCAGCAGCCGGGCCTTGGGCAACACCGGGGAGCTGTTTTTT.